The following is a TCR beta chain sequence with its context. Antigen unknown. The data originate from a study of a mutant IDH1 vaccine in newly diagnosed glioma. Clones were read by immunoSEQ multiplex PCR, and TCRdb kept only the in-frame ones, dropping some. The sample holds around 53,000 clones, roughly 84% seen once. Time point of the sample: week 35, safety follow-up. It was 300 ug of mutant IDH1 20-mer peptide that made up each vaccine dose, given with topical imiquimod. Vaccinations, eight in total, occurred in weeks 1, 3, 5, 7, 11, 15, 19, 23. Per the germline V gene, CDR1 is SGHTA and CDR2 is FQGNSA. CDR3 length: 13 residues. V was clipped by 7 bases and J by 7 bases, with 17 bases between them.

The chain has TRBV7-2 and TRBJ2-7; D uncertain. Material: PBMCs, obtained from a glioma patient whose treatment included an IDH1 peptide vaccine. The receptor comes from a man between 40 and 49 years old with glioma. The CDR3 DNA sequence: TGTGCCAGCACCAAACACCCCTCGGATGAGCAGTACTTC. Its protein product is CASTKHPSDEQYF. Using reference TRBV7-2 and TRBJ2-7 for the parts outside the CDR3, the full variable domain is GAGVSQSPSNKVTEKGKDVELRCDPISGHTALYWYRQSLGQGLEFLIYFQGNSAPDKSGLPSDRFSAERTGGSVSTLTIQRTQQEDSAVYLCASTKHPSDEQYFGPGTRLTVT.